This T cell receptor (beta chain) appears in the sequencing data of a study of T cells after posttransplantation cyclophosphamide. Broader study findings: Recipient CMV seropositivity and CMV reactivation strongly tracked TRB clonality. Donor-recipient repertoire similarity was low at 1-2 months, rising over year one. Tissue-infiltrating T cells from skin or gut overlapped little with blood T cells.

Profiled with immunoSEQ multiplex PCR; TCRdb holds only in-frame clones, not every one. The sample gives about 39,000 clones, none seen only once, and the top ten clones hold more than 4.5%. Per germline, CDR1 LNHDA and CDR2 SQIVND (reference sequence). V lost 7 bases and J 0 bases, leaving 13 bases between the germline ends. The CDR3 sequence is 15 residues long. This clone was detected ten times or more. Its specificity is unknown. Sequenced sample: PBMCs. The receptor comes from a woman between 45 and 60 years old in good health and a related stem cell transplant donor. The J gene is TRBJ1-5, the V gene TRBV19; the D gene is possibly TRBD1 (5 bases). The CDR3 here is CASMIQDNSNQPQHF. CDR3 nucleotide sequence: TGTGCCAGTATGATACAGGATAATAGCAATCAGCCCCAGCATTTT. The variable domain in full, with the rest retrieved from reference TRBV19 and TRBJ1-5, is DGGITQSPKYLFRKEGQNVTLSCEQNLNHDAMYWYRQDPGQGLRLIYYSQIVNDFQKGDIAEGYSVSREKKESFPLTVTSAQKNPTAFYLCASMIQDNSNQPQHFGDGTRLSIL.